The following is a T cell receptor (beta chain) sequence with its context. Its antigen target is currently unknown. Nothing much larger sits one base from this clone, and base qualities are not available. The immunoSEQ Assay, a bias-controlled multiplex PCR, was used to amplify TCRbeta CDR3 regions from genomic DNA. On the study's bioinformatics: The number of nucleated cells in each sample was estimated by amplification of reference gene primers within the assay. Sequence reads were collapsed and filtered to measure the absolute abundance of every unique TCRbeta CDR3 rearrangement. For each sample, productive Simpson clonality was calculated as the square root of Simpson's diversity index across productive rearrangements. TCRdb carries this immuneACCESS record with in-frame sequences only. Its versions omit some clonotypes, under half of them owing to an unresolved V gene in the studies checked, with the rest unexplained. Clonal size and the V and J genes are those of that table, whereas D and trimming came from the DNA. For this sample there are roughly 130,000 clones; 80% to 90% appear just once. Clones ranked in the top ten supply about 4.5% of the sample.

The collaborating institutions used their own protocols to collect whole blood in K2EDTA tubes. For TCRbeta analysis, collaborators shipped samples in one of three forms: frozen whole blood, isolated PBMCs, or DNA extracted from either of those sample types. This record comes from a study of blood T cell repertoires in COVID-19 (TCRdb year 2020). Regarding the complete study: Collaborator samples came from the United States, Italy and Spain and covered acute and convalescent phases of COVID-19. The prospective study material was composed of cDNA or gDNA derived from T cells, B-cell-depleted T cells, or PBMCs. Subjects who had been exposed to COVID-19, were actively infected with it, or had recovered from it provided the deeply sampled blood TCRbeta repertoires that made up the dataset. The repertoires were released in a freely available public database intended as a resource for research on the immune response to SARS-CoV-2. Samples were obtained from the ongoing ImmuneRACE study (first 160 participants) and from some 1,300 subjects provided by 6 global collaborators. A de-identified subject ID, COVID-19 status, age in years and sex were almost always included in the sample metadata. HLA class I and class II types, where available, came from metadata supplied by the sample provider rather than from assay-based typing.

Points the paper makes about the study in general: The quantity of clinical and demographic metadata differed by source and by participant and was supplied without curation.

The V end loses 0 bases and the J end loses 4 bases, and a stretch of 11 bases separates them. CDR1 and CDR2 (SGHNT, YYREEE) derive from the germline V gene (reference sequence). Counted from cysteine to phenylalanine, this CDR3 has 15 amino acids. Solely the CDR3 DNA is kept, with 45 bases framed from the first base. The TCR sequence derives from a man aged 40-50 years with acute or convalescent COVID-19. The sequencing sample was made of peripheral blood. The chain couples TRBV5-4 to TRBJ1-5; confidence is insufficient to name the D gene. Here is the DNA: TGTGCCAGCAGCTTGGGCGGAGGGAATAATCAGCCCCAGCATTTT. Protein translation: CASSLGGGNNQPQHF.